Listed below are T cell receptor beta chains from one sample, sequenced in a study of OX40 agonist ivuxolimab in advanced cancers. The data were produced by immunoSEQ multiplex PCR, yet TCRdb's version contains in-frame clones alone and is incomplete. The data show about 70,000 clones, 86% seen once. The source was CD4+ or CD8+ T cells sorted from blood, collected in a trial of the OX40 agonist ivuxolimab. Receptors originate from an adult with an advanced solid tumor such as melanoma, head and neck, liver or kidney cancer. The CDR3 runs from the conserved cysteine through the conserved F or W.

V: TRBV6-1; J: TRBJ2-5; CDR3: CASTSRETQYF
V: TRBV13; J: TRBJ2-7; CDR3: CASSPRGSEQYF
V: TRBV6-6; J: TRBJ1-1; CDR3: CASSYQGEAFF
V: TRBV6-6; J: TRBJ1-1; CDR3: CASRTEGLEAFF
V: TRBV6-6; J: TRBJ2-3; CDR3: CASRGQGGDTQYF
V: TRBV5-1; J: TRBJ2-1; CDR3: CASSLGQVTDEQFF
V: TRBV2; J: TRBJ2-4; CDR3: CASTRVFLAKNIQYF
V: TRBV19; J: TRBJ1-6; CDR3: CASIEKGRSNSPLHF
V: TRBV18; J: TRBJ1-2; CDR3: CASSPPGNYGYTF
V: TRBV4-1; J: TRBJ2-2; CDR3: CASSQGTSGRARRTGELFF
V: TRBV6-1; J: TRBJ1-1; CDR3: CASSEGWVGRGMNTEAFF
V: TRBV6-1; J: TRBJ1-1; CDR3: CASSEGRGRSNTEAFF